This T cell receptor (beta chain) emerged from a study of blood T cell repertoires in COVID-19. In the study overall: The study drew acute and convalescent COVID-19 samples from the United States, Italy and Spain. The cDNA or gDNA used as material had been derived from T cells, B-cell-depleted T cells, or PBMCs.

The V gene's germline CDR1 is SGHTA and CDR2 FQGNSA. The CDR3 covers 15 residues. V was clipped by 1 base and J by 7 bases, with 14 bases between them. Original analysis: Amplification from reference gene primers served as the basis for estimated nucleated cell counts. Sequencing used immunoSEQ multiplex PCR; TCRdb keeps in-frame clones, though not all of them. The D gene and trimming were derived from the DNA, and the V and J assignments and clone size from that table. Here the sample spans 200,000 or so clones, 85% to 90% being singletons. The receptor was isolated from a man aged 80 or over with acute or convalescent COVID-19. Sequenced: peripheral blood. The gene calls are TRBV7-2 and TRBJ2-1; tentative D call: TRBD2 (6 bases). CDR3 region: CASSLGLVIRNEQFF. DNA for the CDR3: TGTGCCAGCAGCTTAGGACTAGTGATACGTAATGAGCAGTTCTTC.